This T cell receptor (beta chain) was captured in a study of shared clonotypes between healthy human individuals. General study results and limits: Sharing across a handful of donors was seen in 4.5% to 6.5% of naive CD4 clonotypes.

V lost 0 bases, J lost 9 bases, and 13 bases lay in between. This CDR3 is 14 amino acids long. The V gene's germline CDR1 is SGHRS and CDR2 YFSETQ. Sequencing was performed with immunoSEQ multiplex PCR; in TCRdb, only in-frame clones are kept and a portion is missing. The sample has about 1.5 million clones, 95% to 99% seen once. Worth noting for this clone: Its target is not known.

Sequenced sample: naive CD4+ T cells sorted from blood. Documented subset: CD45RA+ positively selected. This rearrangement joins TRBV5-1 to TRBJ2-1; D is undetermined. The sequence was collected from a man aged 30 to 45 in good health. The CDR3 DNA reads TGCGCCAGCAGCTTGGAATTGGGCGTACGTGAGCAGTTCTTC. Its protein product is CASSLELGVREQFF. Based on the CDR3 plus reference TRBV5-1 and TRBJ2-1, the full variable domain is KAGVTQTPRYLIKTRGQQVTLSCSPISGHRSVSWYQQTPGQGLQFLFEYFSETQRNKGNFPGRFSGRQFSNSRSEMNVSTLELGDSALYLCASSLELGVREQFFGPGTRLTVL.